The entry below gives a single TCR beta chain sequence along with its context. Some clones are missing from TCRdb's copy, which holds only in-frame ones; the method was immunoSEQ multiplex PCR. The table lists roughly 70,000 clones, 88% of them singletons. This sample was taken from a study of blood T cell repertoires in COVID-19. As for the study in general: Researchers got acute and convalescent COVID-19 samples from the United States, Italy and Spain. PBMCs, B-cell-depleted T cells, or T cells provided the cDNA or gDNA that made up the material.

The clonotype was recovered from a man aged 65 to 79 with acute or convalescent COVID-19. The sequenced sample consisted of peripheral blood.

CDR3 in amino acids: CASSLAPGGAAETQYF. CDR3 nucleotide sequence: TGCGCCAGCAGCTTGGCCCCGGGGGGGGCCGCAGAGACCCAGTACTTC. The gene calls are TRBV5-1 and TRBJ2-5; 8 bases fit TRBD2. The germline V gene has CDR1 SGHRS and CDR2 YFSETQ. CDR3 length: 16 amino acids. Trimming cost V 0 bases and J 4 bases; bases outside gene matches: 8. The whole variable domain, remainder taken from reference TRBV5-1 and TRBJ2-5, is KAGVTQTPRYLIKTRGQQVTLSCSPISGHRSVSWYQQTPGQGLQFLFEYFSETQRNKGNFPGRFSGRQFSNSRSEMNVSTLELGDSALYLCASSLAPGGAAETQYFGPGTRLLVL.